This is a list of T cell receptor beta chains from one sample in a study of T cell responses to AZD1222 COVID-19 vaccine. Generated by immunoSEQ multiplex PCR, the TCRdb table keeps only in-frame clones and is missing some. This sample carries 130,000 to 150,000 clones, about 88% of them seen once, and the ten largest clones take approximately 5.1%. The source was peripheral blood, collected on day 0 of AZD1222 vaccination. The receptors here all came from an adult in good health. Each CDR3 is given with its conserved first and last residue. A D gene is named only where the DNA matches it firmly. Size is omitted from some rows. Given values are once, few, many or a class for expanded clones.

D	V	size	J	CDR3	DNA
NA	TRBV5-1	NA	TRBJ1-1	CASSSQGNTEAFF	TGCGCCAGCAGCTCCCAGGGTAACACTGAAGCTTTCTTT
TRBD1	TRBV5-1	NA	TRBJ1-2	CASSRQGEGGYTF	TGCGCCAGCAGCCGACAGGGTGAGGGGGGCTACACCTTC
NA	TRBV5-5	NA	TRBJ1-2	CASSTGSGSYGYTF	TGTGCCAGCAGCACCGGGTCAGGGTCCTATGGCTACACCTTC
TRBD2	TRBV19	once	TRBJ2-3	CASSPLAGGITSTDTQYF	TGTGCCAGTAGTCCGTTAGCGGGAGGGATAACTAGCACAGATACGCAGTATTTT
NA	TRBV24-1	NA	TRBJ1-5	CATSDNGAGRAPQHF	TGTGCCACCAGTGATAACGGGGCAGGAAGGGCTCCCCAGCATTTT
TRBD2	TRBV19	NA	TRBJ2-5	CASSMGASGTQETQYF	TGTGCCAGTAGTATGGGTGCTAGCGGGACCCAAGAGACCCAGTACTTC
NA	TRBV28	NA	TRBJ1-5	CASSFTGGSYQPQHF	TGTGCCAGCAGTTTTACCGGGGGTAGCTATCAGCCCCAGCATTTT
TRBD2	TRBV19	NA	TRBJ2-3	CASSMGSGRSDTQYF	TGTGCCAGTAGTATGGGAAGCGGGAGGTCAGATACGCAGTATTTT
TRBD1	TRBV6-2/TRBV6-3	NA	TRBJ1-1	CASSLRPTGYTEAFF	TGTGCCAGCAGTCTTCGTCCGACAGGGTACACTGAAGCTTTCTTT
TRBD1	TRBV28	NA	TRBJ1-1	CASSLPDRGLTEAFF	TGTGCCAGCAGTTTACCGGACAGGGGGCTCACTGAAGCTTTCTTT
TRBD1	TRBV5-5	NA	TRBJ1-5	CASSLSGGPQHF	TGTGCCAGCAGCTTGTCAGGGGGGCCCCAGCATTTT
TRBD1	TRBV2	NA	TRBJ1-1	CASRDRGFMNTEAFF	TGTGCCAGCAGGGACAGGGGATTCATGAACACTGAAGCTTTCTTT
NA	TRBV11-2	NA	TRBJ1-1	CASSLSFRDREAFF	TGTGCCAGCAGCTTAAGTTTCAGGGACCGGGAAGCTTTCTTT
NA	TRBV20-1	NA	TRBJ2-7	CSATLFSEQYF	TGCAGTGCTACCCTCTTCTCCGAGCAGTACTTC
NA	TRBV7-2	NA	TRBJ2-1	CASSPRGASGSYNEQFF	TGTGCCAGCAGCCCCCGGGGGGCTAGCGGCTCCTACAATGAGCAGTTCTTC
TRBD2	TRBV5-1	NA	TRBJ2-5	CASSLRPSGGLREETQYF	TGCGCCAGCAGCTTAAGGCCTAGCGGCGGACTTAGGGAAGAGACCCAGTACTTC
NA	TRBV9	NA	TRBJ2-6	CASRRGDSGANVLTF	TGTGCCAGCAGGAGGGGGGACTCTGGGGCCAACGTCCTGACTTTC
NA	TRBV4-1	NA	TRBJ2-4	CASRSRAGGKNIQYF	TGCGCCAGCAGGAGCAGGGCTGGGGGCAAAAACATTCAGTACTTC
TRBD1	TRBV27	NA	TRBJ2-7	CASSYGDRVSYEQYF	TGTGCCAGCAGCTACGGGGACAGGGTATCCTACGAGCAGTACTTC
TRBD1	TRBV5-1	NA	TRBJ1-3	CASSLDLAGGSGNTIYF	TGCGCCAGCAGCTTGGATTTGGCAGGGGGTTCTGGAAACACCATATATTTT
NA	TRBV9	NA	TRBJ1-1	CASSVSGANTEAFF	TGTGCCAGCAGCGTCTCAGGCGCGAACACTGAAGCTTTCTTT
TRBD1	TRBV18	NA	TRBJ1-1	CASSVTGTVEAFF	TGTGCCAGCTCAGTAACCGGGACAGTCGAAGCTTTCTTT
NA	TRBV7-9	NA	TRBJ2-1	CASSRDLPYNEQFF	TGTGCCAGTTCACGGGACTTACCCTACAATGAGCAGTTCTTC
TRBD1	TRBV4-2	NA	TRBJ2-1	CASSRGQGLSNEQFF	TGTGCCAGCAGCCGCGGACAGGGTTTGAGCAATGAGCAGTTCTTC
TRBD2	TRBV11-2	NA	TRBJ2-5	CASSKTSGREETQYF	TGTGCCAGCAGCAAAACTAGCGGGAGGGAAGAGACCCAGTACTTC
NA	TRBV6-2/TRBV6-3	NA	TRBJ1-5	CASSYSRAQPQHF	TGTGCCAGCAGTTACTCTAGGGCTCAGCCCCAGCATTTT
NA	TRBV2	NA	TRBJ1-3	CASSRASSGNTIYF	TGTGCCAGCAGTCGGGCCAGCTCTGGAAACACCATATATTTT
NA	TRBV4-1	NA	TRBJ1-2	CASSPIRLGSANYGYTF	TGCGCCAGCAGCCCAATCCGACTTGGTTCAGCTAACTATGGCTACACCTTC
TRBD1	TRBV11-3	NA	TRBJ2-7	CASSSRRQGAREQYF	TGTGCCAGCAGCTCTAGGAGACAGGGGGCGAGGGAGCAGTACTTC
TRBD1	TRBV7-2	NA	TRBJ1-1	CASSPPGLGQGNTEAFF	TGTGCCAGCAGCCCCCCGGGCCTCGGACAGGGAAACACTGAAGCTTTCTTT
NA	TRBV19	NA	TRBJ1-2	CASSIWENYGYTF	TGTGCCAGTAGTATTTGGGAAAACTATGGCTACACCTTC
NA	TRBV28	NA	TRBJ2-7	CASVGYHEQYF	TGTGCCAGCGTGGGGTACCACGAGCAGTACTTC
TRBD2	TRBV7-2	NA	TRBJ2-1	CASSLRTRPQSYNEQFF	TGTGCCAGCAGCCTACGGACTAGACCTCAATCCTACAATGAGCAGTTCTTC
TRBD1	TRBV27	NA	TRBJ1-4	CASSSTRDRGRRSEKLFF	TGTGCCAGCAGCTCGACACGGGACAGGGGGCGCAGGAGTGAAAAACTGTTTTTT
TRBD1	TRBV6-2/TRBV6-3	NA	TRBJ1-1	CASSVGQAGRTEAFF	TGTGCCAGCAGCGTAGGACAGGCTGGCAGGACTGAAGCTTTCTTT
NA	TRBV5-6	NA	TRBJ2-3	CASSLMGGGNTQYF	TGTGCCAGCAGCTTGATGGGGGGTGGCAATACGCAGTATTTT
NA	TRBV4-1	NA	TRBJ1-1	CASSQDGSKNTEAFF	TGCGCCAGCAGCCAAGATGGATCAAAGAACACTGAAGCTTTCTTT
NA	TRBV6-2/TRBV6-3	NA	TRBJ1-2	CASSQGTSYGYTF	TGTGCCAGCAGCCAGGGGACATCCTATGGCTACACCTTC
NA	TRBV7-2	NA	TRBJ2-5	CASSVSSGARKTQYF	TGTGCCAGCAGCGTAAGTTCGGGGGCGCGGAAGACCCAGTACTTC
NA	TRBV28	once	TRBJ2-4	CASSLAQGGLAAAIQYF	TGTGCCAGCAGTTTGGCACAGGGGGGACTAGCCGCTGCCATTCAGTACTTC
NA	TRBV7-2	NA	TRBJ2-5	CASSPSAVQETQYF	TGTGCCAGCAGCCCCTCCGCTGTCCAAGAGACCCAGTACTTC
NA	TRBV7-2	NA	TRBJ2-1	CASSFGARTVEGQFF	TGTGCCAGCAGCTTCGGCGCCCGAACCGTAGAGGGGCAGTTCTTC
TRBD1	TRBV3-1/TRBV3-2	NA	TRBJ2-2	CASSRDRGDTGELFF	TGTGCCAGCAGCCGGGACAGGGGGGACACCGGGGAGCTGTTTTTT
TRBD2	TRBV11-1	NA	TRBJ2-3	CASSWTTSGSDTQYF	TGTGCCAGCAGCTGGACGACTAGCGGATCAGATACGCAGTATTTT
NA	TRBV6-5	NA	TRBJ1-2	CASRIGTYGYTF	TGTGCCAGCAGAATAGGGACCTATGGCTACACCTTC
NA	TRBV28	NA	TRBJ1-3	CATHRQPSSGNTIYF	TGTGCCACCCACCGGCAGCCGAGCTCTGGAAACACCATATATTTT
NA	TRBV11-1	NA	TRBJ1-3	CASSFGLAGSGNTIYF	TGTGCCAGCAGCTTCGGTCTCGCCGGCTCTGGAAACACCATATATTTT
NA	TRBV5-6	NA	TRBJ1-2	CASSGARPSGYTF	TGTGCCAGCAGCGGGGCACGCCCCTCCGGCTACACCTTC
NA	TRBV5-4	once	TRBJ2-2	CASSAAHSLATGELFF	TGTGCCAGCAGCGCCGCCCATAGCCTAGCGACCGGGGAGCTGTTTTTT
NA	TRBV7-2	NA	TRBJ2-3	CASSTGRTDTQYF	TGTGCCAGCAGCACGGGGCGCACAGATACGCAGTATTTT
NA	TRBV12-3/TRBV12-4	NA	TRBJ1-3	CASSRGTGNTIYF	TGTGCCAGCTCTAGGGGTACAGGAAACACCATATATTTT